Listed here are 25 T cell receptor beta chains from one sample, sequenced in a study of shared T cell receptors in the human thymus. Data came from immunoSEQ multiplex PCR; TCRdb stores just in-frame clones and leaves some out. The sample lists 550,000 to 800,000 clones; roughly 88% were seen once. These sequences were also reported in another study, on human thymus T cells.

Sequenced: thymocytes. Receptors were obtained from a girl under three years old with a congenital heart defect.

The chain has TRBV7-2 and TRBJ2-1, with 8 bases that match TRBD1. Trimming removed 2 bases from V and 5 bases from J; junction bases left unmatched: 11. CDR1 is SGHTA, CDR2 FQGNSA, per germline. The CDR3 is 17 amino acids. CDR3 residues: CASSLRPDRGGHNEQFF. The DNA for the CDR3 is TGTGCCAGCAGCTTACGACCAGACAGGGGCGGGCACAATGAGCAGTTCTTC.

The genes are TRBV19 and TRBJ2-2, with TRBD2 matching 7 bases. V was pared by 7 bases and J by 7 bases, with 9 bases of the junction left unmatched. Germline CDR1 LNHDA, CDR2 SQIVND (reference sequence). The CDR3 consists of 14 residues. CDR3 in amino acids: CASIGLAGDGELFF. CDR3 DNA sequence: TGTGCCAGTATAGGACTCGCGGGGGACGGGGAGCTGTTTTTT.

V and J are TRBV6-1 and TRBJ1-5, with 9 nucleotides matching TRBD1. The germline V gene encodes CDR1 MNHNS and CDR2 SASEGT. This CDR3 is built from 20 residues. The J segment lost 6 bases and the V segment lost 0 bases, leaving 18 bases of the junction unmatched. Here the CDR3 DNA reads TGTGCCAGCAGTGAAGCGCTTCTCAGGGGCCCGGGACAGGGAGGTCAGCCCCAGCATTTT. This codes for CASSEALLRGPGQGGQPQHF.

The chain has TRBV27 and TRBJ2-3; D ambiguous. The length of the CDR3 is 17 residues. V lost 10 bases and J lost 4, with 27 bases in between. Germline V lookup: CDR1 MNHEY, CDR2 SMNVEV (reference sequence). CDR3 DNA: TGTGCCACCCGGGTCAAGGCTAGTAGTTTGTATTCAGATACGCAGTATTTT. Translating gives CATRVKASSLYSDTQYF.

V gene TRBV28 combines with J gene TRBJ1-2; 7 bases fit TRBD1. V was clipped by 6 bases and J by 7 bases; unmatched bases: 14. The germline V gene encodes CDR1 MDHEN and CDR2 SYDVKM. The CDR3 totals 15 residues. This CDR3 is CASSSGLQGGPGYTF. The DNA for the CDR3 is TGTGCCAGCAGCTCGGGTTTGCAGGGGGGACCTGGCTACACCTTC.

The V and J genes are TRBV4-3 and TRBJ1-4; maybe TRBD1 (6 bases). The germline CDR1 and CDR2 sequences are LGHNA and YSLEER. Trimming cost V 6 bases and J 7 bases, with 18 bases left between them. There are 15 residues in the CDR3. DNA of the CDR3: TGCGCCAGCAGTTTAGGGTCAGGGGCGAGTGAAAAACTGTTTTTT. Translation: CASSLGSGASEKLFF.

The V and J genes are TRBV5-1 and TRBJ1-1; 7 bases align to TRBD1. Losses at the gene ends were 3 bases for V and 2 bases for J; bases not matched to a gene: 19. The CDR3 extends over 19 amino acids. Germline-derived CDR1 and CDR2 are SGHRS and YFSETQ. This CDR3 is CASSSASGGSTEQNTEAFF. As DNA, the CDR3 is TGCGCCAGCAGCTCGGCCTCAGGGGGGTCAACTGAACAAAACACTGAAGCTTTCTTT.

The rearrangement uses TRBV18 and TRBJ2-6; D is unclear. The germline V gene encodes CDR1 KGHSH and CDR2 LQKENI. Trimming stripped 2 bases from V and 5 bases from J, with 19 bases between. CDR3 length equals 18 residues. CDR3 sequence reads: CASSPGPESSIRANVLTF. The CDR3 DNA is TGTGCCAGCTCACCAGGGCCGGAAAGCTCTATTCGGGCCAACGTCCTGACTTTC. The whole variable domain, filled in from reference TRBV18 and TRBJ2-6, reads NAGVMQNPRHLVRRRGQEARLRCSPMKGHSHVYWYRQLPEEGLKFMVYLQKENIIDESGMPKERFSAEFPKEGPSILRIQQVVRGDSAAYFCASSPGPESSIRANVLTFGAGSRLTVL.

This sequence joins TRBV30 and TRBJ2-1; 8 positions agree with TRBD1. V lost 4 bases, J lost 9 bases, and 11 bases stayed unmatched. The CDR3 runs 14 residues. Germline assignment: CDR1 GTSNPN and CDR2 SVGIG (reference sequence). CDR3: CAWTPGQEFAEQFF. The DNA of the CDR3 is TGTGCCTGGACCCCGGGACAGGAGTTTGCTGAGCAGTTCTTC.

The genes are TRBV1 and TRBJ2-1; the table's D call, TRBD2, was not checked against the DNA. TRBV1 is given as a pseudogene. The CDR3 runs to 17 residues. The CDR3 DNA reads TGCACCGGCACATCTACTAGCGGGGGCCCCTCTGTCAATGAGCAGTTCTTC. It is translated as CTGTSTSGGPSVNEQFF.

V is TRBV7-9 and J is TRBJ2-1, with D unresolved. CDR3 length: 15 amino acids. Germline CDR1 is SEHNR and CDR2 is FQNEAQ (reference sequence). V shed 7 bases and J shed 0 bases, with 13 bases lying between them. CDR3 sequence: CASTLRGRSYNEQFF. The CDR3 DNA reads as TGTGCCAGCACCCTCCGTGGCCGCTCCTACAATGAGCAGTTCTTC.

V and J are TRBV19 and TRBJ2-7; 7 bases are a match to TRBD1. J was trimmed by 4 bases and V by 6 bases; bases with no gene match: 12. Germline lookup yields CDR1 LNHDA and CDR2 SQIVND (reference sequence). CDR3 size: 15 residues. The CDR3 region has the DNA TGTGCCAGTAGCCCTAAAGCGACAGGGCTATACGAGCAGTACTTC. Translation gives CASSPKATGLYEQYF.

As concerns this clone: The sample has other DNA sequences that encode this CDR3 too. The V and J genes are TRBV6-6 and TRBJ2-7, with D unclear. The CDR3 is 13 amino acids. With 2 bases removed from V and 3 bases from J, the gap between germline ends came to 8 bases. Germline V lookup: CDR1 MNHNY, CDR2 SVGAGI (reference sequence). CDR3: CASSYPRDYEQYF. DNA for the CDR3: TGTGCCAGCAGTTACCCGCGAGACTACGAGCAGTACTTC.

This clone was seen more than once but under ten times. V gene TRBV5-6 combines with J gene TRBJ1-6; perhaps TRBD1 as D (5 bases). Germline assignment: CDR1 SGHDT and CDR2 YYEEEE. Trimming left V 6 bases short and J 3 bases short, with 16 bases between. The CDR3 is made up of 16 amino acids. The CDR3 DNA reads TGTGCCAGCACCCTGGGGGGATTGTACTATAATTCACCCCTCCACTTT. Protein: CASTLGGLYYNSPLHF.

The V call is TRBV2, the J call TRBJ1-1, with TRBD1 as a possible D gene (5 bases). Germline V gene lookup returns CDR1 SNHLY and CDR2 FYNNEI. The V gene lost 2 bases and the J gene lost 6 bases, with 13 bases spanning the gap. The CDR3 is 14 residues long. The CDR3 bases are TGTGCCAGCAGTGAATTAGGGGCGGACGCTGAAGCTTTCTTT. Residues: CASSELGADAEAFF.

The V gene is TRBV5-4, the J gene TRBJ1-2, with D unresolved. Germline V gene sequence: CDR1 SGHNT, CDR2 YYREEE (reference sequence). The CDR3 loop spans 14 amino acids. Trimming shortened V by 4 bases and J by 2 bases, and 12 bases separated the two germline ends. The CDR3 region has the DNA TGTGCCAGCAGCACCCATTGGGCCAACTATGGCTACACCTTC. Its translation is CASSTHWANYGYTF.

Here the CDR3 reads CAWSVVRDWNYGYTF. DNA of the CDR3: TGTGCCTGGAGTGTGGTCCGGGACTGGAACTATGGCTACACCTTC. The chain joins TRBV30 to TRBJ1-2, with D perhaps TRBD1 (5 bases). The CDR3 contains 15 residues. CDR1 and CDR2 (germline): GTSNPN, SVGIG (reference sequence). With 0 bases removed from V and 2 bases from J, the gap between germline ends came to 13 bases. Combining the CDR3 with reference TRBV30 and TRBJ1-2 gives the whole variable domain SQTIHQWPATLVQPVGSPLSLECTVEGTSNPNLYWYRQAAGRGLQLLFYSVGIGQISSEVPQNLSASRPQDRQFILSSKKLLLSDSGFYLCAWSVVRDWNYGYTFGSGTRLTVV.

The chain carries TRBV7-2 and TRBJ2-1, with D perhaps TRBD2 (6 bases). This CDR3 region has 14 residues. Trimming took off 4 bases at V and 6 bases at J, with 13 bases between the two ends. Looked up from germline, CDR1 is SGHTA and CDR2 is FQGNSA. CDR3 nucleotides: TGTGCCAGCAGCTCCGGGACTCGGCTCAATGAGCAGTTCTTC. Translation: CASSSGTRLNEQFF.

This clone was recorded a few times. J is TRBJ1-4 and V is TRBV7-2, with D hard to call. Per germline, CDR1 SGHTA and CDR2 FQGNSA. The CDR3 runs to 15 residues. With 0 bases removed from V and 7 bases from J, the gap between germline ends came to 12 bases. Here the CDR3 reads CASSLAPGRSEKLFF. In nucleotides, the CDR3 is TGTGCCAGCAGCTTAGCTCCGGGAAGGAGTGAAAAACTGTTTTTT. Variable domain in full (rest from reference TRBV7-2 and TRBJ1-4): GAGVSQSPSNKVTEKGKDVELRCDPISGHTALYWYRQSLGQGLEFLIYFQGNSAPDKSGLPSDRFSAERTGGSVSTLTIQRTQQEDSAVYLCASSLAPGRSEKLFFGSGTQLSVL.

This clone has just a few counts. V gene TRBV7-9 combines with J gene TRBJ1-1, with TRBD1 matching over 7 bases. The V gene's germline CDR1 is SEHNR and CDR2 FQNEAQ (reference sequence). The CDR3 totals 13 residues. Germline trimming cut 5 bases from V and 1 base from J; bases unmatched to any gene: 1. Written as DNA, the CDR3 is TGTGCCAGCAGCCGGGACAGGAACACTGAAGCTTTCTTT. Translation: CASSRDRNTEAFF.

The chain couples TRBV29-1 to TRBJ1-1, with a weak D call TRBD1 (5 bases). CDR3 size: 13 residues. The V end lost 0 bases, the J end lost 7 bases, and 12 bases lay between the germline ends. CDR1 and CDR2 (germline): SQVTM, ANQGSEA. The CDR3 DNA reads TGCAGCGTTGAAGACTGGGGGAGGGATGAAGCTTTCTTT. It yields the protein CSVEDWGRDEAFF.

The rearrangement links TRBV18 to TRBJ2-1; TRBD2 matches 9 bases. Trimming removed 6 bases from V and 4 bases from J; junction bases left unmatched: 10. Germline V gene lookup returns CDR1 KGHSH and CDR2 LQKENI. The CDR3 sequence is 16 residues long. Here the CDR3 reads CASSPGGLATYNEQFF. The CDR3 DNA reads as TGTGCCAGCTCCCCCGGGGGACTAGCCACGTACAATGAGCAGTTCTTC.

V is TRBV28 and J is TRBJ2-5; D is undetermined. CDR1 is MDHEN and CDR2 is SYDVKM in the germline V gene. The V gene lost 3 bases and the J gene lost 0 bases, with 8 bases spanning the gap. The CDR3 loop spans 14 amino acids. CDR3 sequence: CASSFLTDQETQYF. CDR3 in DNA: TGTGCCAGCAGTTTTCTAACAGACCAAGAGACCCAGTACTTC.

In DNA form, the CDR3 reads TGTGCCACCAGCAGAGATAATGCGGGACAGGGTAACAGGTTAACGGGGTTCGGCAACACCATATATTTT. Translation gives CATSRDNAGQGNRLTGFGNTIYF. This chain links TRBV15 with TRBJ1-3, with 9 positions matching TRBD1. CDR1 and CDR2 from the germline V gene are LNHNV and YYDKDF (reference sequence). This CDR3 is 23 amino acids long. The ends lost 0 bases at V and 7 bases at J; junction bases unmatched: 28.

CDR3 amino acids: CASSLARTDTQYF. Written as DNA, the CDR3 is TGTGCCAGCAGCTTAGCGCGGACAGATACGCAGTATTTT. The gene calls are TRBV7-6 and TRBJ2-3; D is unclear. V was trimmed by 0 bases and J by 3 bases, leaving 4 bases between them. Looked up from germline, CDR1 is SGHVS and CDR2 is FNYEAQ. The CDR3 sequence is 13 residues long.